The rows below give T cell receptor beta chains drawn from one sample of a study of human T cells and chemical hapten exposure. From the RACE reads, TCRdb called clonotypes with MiXCR, one entry per CDR3 protein. In the table there are about 90,000 distinct CDR3 sequences, roughly 10% of which are singletons. The sequences come from whole blood, collected in connection with sensitization to the hapten diphenylcyclopropenone (DPC). The receptor source for this set is a woman in her twenties or thirties with alopecia areata. Some clones in this sample may be carry-over from other donors' samples. Each CDR3 is given with its conserved first and last residue. A D gene is named only where the DNA matches it firmly. Clone size appears in some rows only: once, few, many, or a class for an expanded clone.

clone_size: many
d_call: NA
v_call: TRBV2
j_call: TRBJ1-6
cdr3_nt: TGTGCCAGCAATCGAGATTATAATTCACCCCTCCACTTT
cdr3_aa: CASNRDYNSPLHF

clone_size: NA
d_call: NA
v_call: TRBV20-1
j_call: TRBJ2-3
cdr3_nt: TGCAGTGCTAGGGGAGAGGCTACTTCAGATACGCAGTATTTT
cdr3_aa: CSARGEATSDTQYF

clone_size: NA
d_call: TRBD1
v_call: TRBV4-2
j_call: TRBJ2-7
cdr3_nt: TGTGCCAGCAGCCAAGATCTACAGGGGTCCTACGAGCAGTACTTC
cdr3_aa: CASSQDLQGSYEQYF

clone_size: NA
d_call: NA
v_call: TRBV13
j_call: TRBJ2-6
cdr3_nt: TGTGCCAGCAGCTTAGGGGGGGCCCTCTCTGGGGCCAACGTCCTGACTTTC
cdr3_aa: CASSLGGALSGANVLTF

clone_size: many
d_call: TRBD1
v_call: TRBV6-2/TRBV6-3
j_call: TRBJ1-2
cdr3_nt: TGTGCCAGCAGTTACTGGGACAGGGGTAACTATGGCTACACCTTC
cdr3_aa: CASSYWDRGNYGYTF

clone_size: many
d_call: NA
v_call: TRBV6-6
j_call: TRBJ1-5
cdr3_nt: TGTGCCAGCAGACTGGATAGCAATCAGCCCCAGCATTTT
cdr3_aa: CASRLDSNQPQHF

clone_size: many
d_call: NA
v_call: TRBV12-3/TRBV12-4
j_call: TRBJ2-7
cdr3_nt: TGTGCCAGCAGTTTCTCCGGCAGTGTCAACTACGAGCAGTACTTC
cdr3_aa: CASSFSGSVNYEQYF

clone_size: NA
d_call: TRBD1
v_call: TRBV5-1
j_call: TRBJ2-7
cdr3_nt: TGCGCCAGCAGCAGGACAGGGGATACCTACGAGCAGTACTTC
cdr3_aa: CASSRTGDTYEQYF

clone_size: NA
d_call: TRBD2
v_call: TRBV11-3
j_call: TRBJ2-2
cdr3_nt: TGTGCCAGCAGGCGGGAGCCCGACACCGGGGAGCTGTTTTTT
cdr3_aa: CASRREPDTGELFF

clone_size: NA
d_call: TRBD2
v_call: TRBV24-1
j_call: TRBJ2-1
cdr3_nt: TGTGCCACCAGTGATTTAAAGCTAGCGGGAGGAAATGAGCAGTTCTTC
cdr3_aa: CATSDLKLAGGNEQFF